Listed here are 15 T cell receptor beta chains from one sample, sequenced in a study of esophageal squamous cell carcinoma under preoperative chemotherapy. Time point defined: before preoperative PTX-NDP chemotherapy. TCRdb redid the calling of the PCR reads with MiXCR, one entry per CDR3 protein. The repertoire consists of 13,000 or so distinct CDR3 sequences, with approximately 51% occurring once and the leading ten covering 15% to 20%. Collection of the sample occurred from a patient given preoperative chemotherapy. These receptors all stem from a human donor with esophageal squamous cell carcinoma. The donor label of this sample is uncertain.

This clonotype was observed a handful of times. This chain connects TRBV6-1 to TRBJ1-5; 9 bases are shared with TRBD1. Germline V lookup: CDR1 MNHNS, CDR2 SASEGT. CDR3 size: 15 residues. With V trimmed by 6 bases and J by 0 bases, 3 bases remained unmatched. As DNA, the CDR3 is TGTGCCAGCAGCCGGGACAGGGTTAGCAATCAGCCCCAGCATTTT. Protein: CASSRDRVSNQPQHF.

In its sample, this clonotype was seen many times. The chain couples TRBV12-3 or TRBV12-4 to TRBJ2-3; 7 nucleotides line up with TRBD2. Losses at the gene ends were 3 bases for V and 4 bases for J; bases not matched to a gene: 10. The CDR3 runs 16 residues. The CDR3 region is CASSFGGVGFSDTQYF. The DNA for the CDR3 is TGTGCCAGCAGTTTTGGGGGGGTGGGGTTTTCAGATACGCAGTATTTT.

The CDR3: CASRSAYEQYF. In nucleotides, the CDR3 is TGTGCCAGCCGATCGGCCTACGAGCAGTACTTC. The chain couples TRBV6-1 to TRBJ2-4; unclear D gene. The end of the DNA aligns better with TRBJ2-7, so the J call may be wrong. The CDR3 runs to 11 residues. Germline CDR1 reads MNHNS; CDR2 reads SASEGT.

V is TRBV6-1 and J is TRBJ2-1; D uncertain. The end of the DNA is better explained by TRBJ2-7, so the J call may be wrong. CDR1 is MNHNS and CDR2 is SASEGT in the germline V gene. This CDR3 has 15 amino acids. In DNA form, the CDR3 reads TGTGCCAGCAGACCGGGTCCCGATTCCTACAATGAGCAGTACTTC. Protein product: CASRPGPDSYNEQYF.

The CDR3 region has the DNA TGTGCCAGCAGCTTAGGTGGTAGCGGGTCTCAAGAGACCCAGTACTTC. Protein: CASSLGGSGSQETQYF. The genes are TRBV7-2 and TRBJ2-5; 7 bases are shared with TRBD2. The CDR3 runs to 16 residues. J gave up 2 bases and V 1 base, and 7 bases lay outside the gene matches. The germline CDR1 and CDR2 sequences are SGHTA and FQGNSA.

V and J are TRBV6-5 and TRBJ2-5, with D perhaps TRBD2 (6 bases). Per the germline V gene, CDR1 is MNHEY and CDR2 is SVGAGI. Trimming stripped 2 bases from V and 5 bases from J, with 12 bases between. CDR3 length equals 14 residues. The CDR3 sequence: CASSYRREGETQYF. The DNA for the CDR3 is TGTGCCAGCAGTTACAGGCGGGAAGGCGAGACCCAGTACTTC.

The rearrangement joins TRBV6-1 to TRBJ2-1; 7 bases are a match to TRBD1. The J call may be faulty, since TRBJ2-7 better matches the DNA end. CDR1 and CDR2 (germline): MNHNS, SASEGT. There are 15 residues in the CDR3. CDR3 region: CASSEGGQRTYEQYF. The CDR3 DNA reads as TGTGCCAGCAGTGAAGGGGGACAGAGAACTTACGAGCAGTACTTC.

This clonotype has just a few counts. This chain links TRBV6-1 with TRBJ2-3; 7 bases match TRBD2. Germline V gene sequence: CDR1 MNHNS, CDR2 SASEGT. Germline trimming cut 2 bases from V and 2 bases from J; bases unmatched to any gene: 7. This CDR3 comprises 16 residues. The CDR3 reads CASSELGGSDTDTQYF. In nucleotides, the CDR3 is TGTGCCAGCAGTGAATTGGGGGGGAGCGACACAGATACGCAGTATTTT.

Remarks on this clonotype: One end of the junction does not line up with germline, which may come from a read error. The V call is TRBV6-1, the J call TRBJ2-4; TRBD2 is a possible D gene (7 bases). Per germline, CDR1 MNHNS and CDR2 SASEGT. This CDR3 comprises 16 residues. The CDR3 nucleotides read TGTGCCAGCAGCGGGGGGCAGGGCCATACCAAAAAGATTCAGTACTTC. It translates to CASSGGQGHTKKIQYF.

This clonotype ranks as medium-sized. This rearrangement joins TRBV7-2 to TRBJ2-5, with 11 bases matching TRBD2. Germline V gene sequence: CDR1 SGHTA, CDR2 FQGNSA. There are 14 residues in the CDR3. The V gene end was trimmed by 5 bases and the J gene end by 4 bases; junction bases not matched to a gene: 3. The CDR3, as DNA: TGTGCCAGCAGCCAAGGACTAGCGGGAGAGACCCAGTACTTC. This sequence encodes CASSQGLAGETQYF. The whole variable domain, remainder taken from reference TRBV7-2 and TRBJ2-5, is GAGVSQSPSNKVTEKGKDVELRCDPISGHTALYWYRQSLGQGLEFLIYFQGNSAPDKSGLPSDRFSAERTGGSVSTLTIQRTQQEDSAVYLCASSQGLAGETQYFGPGTRLLVL.

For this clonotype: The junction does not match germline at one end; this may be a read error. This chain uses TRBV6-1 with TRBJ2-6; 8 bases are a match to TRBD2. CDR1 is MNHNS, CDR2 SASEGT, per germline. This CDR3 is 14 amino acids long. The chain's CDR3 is CASHTSGGSNTLYF. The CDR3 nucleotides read TGTGCCAGCCACACGAGCGGGGGATCAAACACGCTGTATTTC.

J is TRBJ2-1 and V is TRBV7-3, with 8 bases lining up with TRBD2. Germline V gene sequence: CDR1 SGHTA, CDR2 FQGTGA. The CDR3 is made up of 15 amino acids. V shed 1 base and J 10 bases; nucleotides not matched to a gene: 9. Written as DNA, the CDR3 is TGTGCCAGCAGCTTAAACAGCGGGAGCTCCTACGAGCAGTTCTTC. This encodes CASSLNSGSSYEQFF.

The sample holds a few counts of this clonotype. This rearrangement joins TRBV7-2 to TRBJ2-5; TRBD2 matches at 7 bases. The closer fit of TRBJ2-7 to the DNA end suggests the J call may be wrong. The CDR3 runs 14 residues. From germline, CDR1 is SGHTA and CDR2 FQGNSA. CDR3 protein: CASSLAGGSYEQYF. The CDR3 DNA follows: TGTGCCAGCAGCTTAGCCGGCGGGAGCTACGAGCAGTACTTC.

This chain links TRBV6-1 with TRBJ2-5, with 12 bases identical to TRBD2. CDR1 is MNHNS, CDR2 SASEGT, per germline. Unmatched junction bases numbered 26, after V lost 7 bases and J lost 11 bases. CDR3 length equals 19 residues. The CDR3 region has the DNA TGTGCCAGCACTGGGGCCGGTCTAGCGGGAGGGCCGGTCGCCAATGAGCAGTACTTC. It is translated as CASTGAGLAGGPVANEQYF.

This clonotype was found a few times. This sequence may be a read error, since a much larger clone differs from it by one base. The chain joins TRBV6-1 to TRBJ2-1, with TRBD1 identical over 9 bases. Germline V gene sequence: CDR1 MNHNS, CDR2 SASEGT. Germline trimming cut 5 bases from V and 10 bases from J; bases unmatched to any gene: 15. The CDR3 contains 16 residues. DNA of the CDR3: TGTGCCAGCAGTAGCAAGAGGGGGGACAGGGAGGGGGAGCAGTTCTTC. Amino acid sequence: CASSSKRGDREGEQFF.